Listed here are 28 T cell receptor beta chains from one sample, sequenced in a study of blood T cells in healthy people across ages (dated by TCRdb to the mid-2010s). To prepare the library, 5' RACE was applied. Instrument on record: Illumina HiSeq 2500. A second 7 to 11 cycle PCR used a sample-barcoded 5' primer and a J-beta primer mix. TCRdb trimmed public reads at Q25 via fastp, called clones via MiXCR and kept in-frame beta chains. Every entry covers one CDR3 protein and lists the most common genes and DNA from its rows. The sample has some 640,000 distinct CDR3 sequences on record, approximately 50% of them singletons. The ten largest clones capture roughly 30% of the sample. The sequenced sample was blood. These receptors came from a woman in her fifties or sixties in good health.

This clonotype came up a few times. The J gene is TRBJ2-5, the V gene TRBV20-1; TRBD2 aligns across 12 bases. The CDR3 loop spans 18 amino acids. Germline V gene lookup returns CDR1 DFQATT and CDR2 SNEGSKA (reference sequence). V was clipped by 0 bases and J by 2 bases; unmatched bases: 10. CDR3 bases: TGCAGTGCTAGAGATAATCGAGGCCTAGCGGGAGGGCAAGAGACCCAGTACTTC. It yields the protein CSARDNRGLAGGQETQYF.

This clonotype was found a few times. The V call is TRBV9, the J call TRBJ2-7; 13 bases map to TRBD2. This CDR3 is 16 amino acids long. V dropped 0 bases and J dropped 2; count of bases not matched to a gene: 2. The germline V gene encodes CDR1 SGDLS and CDR2 YYNGEE. The CDR3 sequence: CASSVGTSGRTYEQYF. CDR3 DNA sequence: TGTGCCAGCAGCGTAGGGACTAGCGGGAGAACCTACGAGCAGTACTTC.

The genes are TRBV9 and TRBJ1-1; 8 bases line up with TRBD1. Trimming took 4 bases from V and 3 from J; bases not matched to a gene: 8. CDR3 length equals 15 residues. Germline V gene data show CDR1 as SGDLS and CDR2 as YYNGEE. The CDR3 nucleotides read TGTGCCAGCAGCTTATTCAGGGGGCCGGACACTGAAGCTTTCTTT. The encoded protein is CASSLFRGPDTEAFF.

The V and J genes are TRBV30 and TRBJ2-7; D may be TRBD2 (5 bases). Germline lookup yields CDR1 GTSNPN and CDR2 SVGIG (reference sequence). The V gene lost 0 bases and the J gene lost 0 bases, with 12 bases spanning the gap. The CDR3 contains 15 residues. CDR3 in amino acids: CAWSVRGRSSYEQYF. CDR3 in DNA: TGTGCCTGGAGTGTACGGGGAAGGAGCTCCTACGAGCAGTACTTC.

V usage is TRBV29-1 and J usage is TRBJ2-6; no definite D call. From germline, CDR1 is SQVTM and CDR2 ANQGSEA. V lost 4 bases, J lost 2 bases, and 9 bases lay in between. The CDR3 is made up of 14 amino acids. CDR3 nucleotides: TGCAGCGTTGTCGTATCCCCTGGGGCCAACGTCCTGACTTTC. Translation: CSVVVSPGANVLTF.

This clonotype was recorded once. The chain joins TRBV7-2 to TRBJ2-6; TRBD2 matches 12 bases. This CDR3 has 18 residues. Germline V lookup: CDR1 SGHTA, CDR2 FQGNSA. V trimming: 3 bases; J trimming: 2 bases; junction bases outside the gene matches: 5. The CDR3 loop reads CASSFGLAGGAGANVLTF. In DNA, the CDR3 is TGTGCCAGCAGCTTCGGTCTAGCGGGGGGGGCTGGGGCCAACGTCCTGACTTTC. Looking up the rest from reference TRBV7-2 and TRBJ2-6 gives the full variable domain: GAGVSQSPSNKVTEKGKDVELRCDPISGHTALYWYRQSLGQGLEFLIYFQGNSAPDKSGLPSDRFSAERTGGSVSTLTIQRTQQEDSAVYLCASSFGLAGGAGANVLTFGAGSRLTVL.

The CDR3 sequence: CASSGQGALRETQYF. The CDR3 DNA sequence: TGTGCCAGCAGTGGGCAGGGGGCATTGCGAGAGACCCAGTACTTC. The chain couples TRBV28 to TRBJ2-5, with 8 bases fitting TRBD1. Germline CDR1 reads MDHEN; CDR2 reads SYDVKM. The junction had 9 bases not matched to a gene; V was cut back by 5 bases and J by 4 bases. The CDR3 runs 15 residues.

This clonotype was seen a handful of times. The chain is built from TRBV7-2 and TRBJ2-5; 12 positions agree with TRBD2. The V segment lost 1 base and the J segment 2 bases; nucleotides outside the gene matches: 5. The CDR3 is made up of 17 amino acids. Germline V CDR1 and CDR2: SGHTA, FQGNSA. CDR3 sequence (DNA): TGTGCCAGCAGCTTAGGTCCGCTAGCGGGGGGGCAAGAGACCCAGTACTTC. Amino acid sequence: CASSLGPLAGGQETQYF. Combining the CDR3 with reference TRBV7-2 and TRBJ2-5 gives the whole variable domain GAGVSQSPSNKVTEKGKDVELRCDPISGHTALYWYRQSLGQGLEFLIYFQGNSAPDKSGLPSDRFSAERTGGSVSTLTIQRTQQEDSAVYLCASSLGPLAGGQETQYFGPGTRLLVL.

This chain joins TRBV6-5 and TRBJ2-3, with TRBD2 matching over 7 bases. The J segment lost 5 bases and the V segment lost 2 bases, leaving 10 bases of the junction unmatched. The CDR3 runs 16 residues. The germline V gene has CDR1 MNHEY and CDR2 SVGAGI. This CDR3 reads CASSYGSVIAGDTQYF. The DNA of the CDR3 is TGTGCCAGCAGTTACGGGAGTGTGATAGCGGGAGATACGCAGTATTTT.

This clonotype was seen more than once but under ten times. The chain joins TRBV7-2 to TRBJ2-7, with 10 bases lining up with TRBD2. The V gene end was trimmed by 7 bases and the J gene end by 0 bases; junction bases not matched to a gene: 9. CDR3 length equals 16 residues. Germline CDR1 SGHTA, CDR2 FQGNSA. The CDR3: CASTLSGGGGSYEQYF. For the CDR3, the DNA is TGTGCCAGCACCCTAAGCGGGGGGGGTGGCTCCTACGAGCAGTACTTC. The whole variable domain, remainder taken from reference TRBV7-2 and TRBJ2-7, is GAGVSQSPSNKVTEKGKDVELRCDPISGHTALYWYRQSLGQGLEFLIYFQGNSAPDKSGLPSDRFSAERTGGSVSTLTIQRTQQEDSAVYLCASTLSGGGGSYEQYFGPGTRLTVT.

Comments on this clonotype: Relative to the germline gene, one junction end is altered; a read error may explain this. The chain uses TRBV25-1 and TRBJ1-6; D perhaps matches TRBD1 (5 bases). There are 14 residues in the CDR3. CDR1 and CDR2 (germline): MGHDK, SYGVNS. CDR3 DNA: TGTGCCAGCAGTGAAGGGACGGGAAATTCACCCCCCCACTTT. Amino acids: CASSEGTGNSPPHF.

V usage is TRBV7-8 and J usage is TRBJ1-4; 9 positions match TRBD1. CDR3 length equals 14 residues. V lost 5 bases to trimming and J lost 8 bases; unmatched junction nucleotides: 6. Germline loops: CDR1 SGHVS, CDR2 FQNEAQ. DNA for the CDR3: TGTGCCAGCAGCCTACGACAGGGGGAGGAAAAACTGTTTTTT. This sequence encodes CASSLRQGEEKLFF.

This clonotype has a handful of counts. The chain recombines TRBV7-3 with TRBJ2-5; unclear D gene. Looked up from germline, CDR1 is SGHTA and CDR2 is FQGTGA. The CDR3 sequence is 13 residues long. Trimming took off 0 bases at V and 0 bases at J, with 2 bases between the two ends. CDR3 in amino acids: CASSLTYQETQYF. The CDR3 DNA sequence: TGTGCCAGCAGCTTAACGTACCAAGAGACCCAGTACTTC.

This clonotype was detected many times. CDR3 DNA: TGTGCCAGCAGCTTAAGCGGGATGCCCTCCTACGAGCAGTACTTC. It translates to CASSLSGMPSYEQYF. The J gene is TRBJ2-7, the V gene TRBV7-2, with 7 bases that match TRBD2. This CDR3 region has 15 residues. Unmatched junction bases numbered 4, after V lost 2 bases and J lost 0 bases. The germline gives CDR1 SGHTA, CDR2 FQGNSA.

This clonotype has only a few counts. This chain connects TRBV5-1 to TRBJ2-6; tentative D call: TRBD1 (6 bases). Germline V CDR1 and CDR2: SGHRS, YFSETQ. This CDR3 contains 16 residues. V was pared by 1 base and J by 2 bases, with 10 bases between. The CDR3 coding sequence is TGCGCCAGCAGCTTGACAGGGTCCACTGGGGCCAACGTCCTGACTTTC. As protein: CASSLTGSTGANVLTF. Complete variable domain (other parts from reference TRBV5-1 and TRBJ2-6): KAGVTQTPRYLIKTRGQQVTLSCSPISGHRSVSWYQQTPGQGLQFLFEYFSETQRNKGNFPGRFSGRQFSNSRSEMNVSTLELGDSALYLCASSLTGSTGANVLTFGAGSRLTVL.

The chain has TRBV4-2 and TRBJ2-1, with 15 bases fitting TRBD2. Germline V gene sequence: CDR1 LGHNA, CDR2 YNFKEQ. The CDR3 contains 19 residues. V shed 0 bases, J shed 5 bases, and the junction held 8 bases outside the gene matches. For the CDR3, the DNA is TGTGCCAGCAGCCAAGATGTGGGACTAGCGGGAGGAGGCAACAATGAGCAGTTCTTC. Translating it yields CASSQDVGLAGGGNNEQFF.

The chain uses TRBV3-1 and TRBJ2-7, with TRBD2 matching over 11 bases. The CDR3 loop spans 19 amino acids. The V and J ends lost 0 bases and 2 bases, in that order; junction bases with no gene match: 12. Per germline, CDR1 LGHDT and CDR2 YNNKEL (reference sequence). The CDR3 coding sequence is TGTGCCAGCAGCCAAGATTTAGCGGGAGGGGCGGTGAGGCCCTACGAGCAGTACTTC. Residues: CASSQDLAGGAVRPYEQYF.

Ten or more counts support this clonotype. This CDR3 is CASSPRAGIIQETQYF. CDR3 DNA sequence: TGTGCCAGCTCACCAAGGGCGGGAATTATCCAAGAGACCCAGTACTTC. The chain recombines TRBV18 with TRBJ2-5; D is possibly TRBD2 (6 bases). CDR1 is KGHSH and CDR2 is LQKENI in the germline V gene. Trimming shortened V by 2 bases and J by 1 base, and 14 bases separated the two germline ends. This CDR3 contains 16 residues.

The V and J genes are TRBV29-1 and TRBJ1-2, with a weak D call TRBD1 (5 bases). The length of the CDR3 is 9 residues. V gave up 6 bases and J gave up 9 bases, with 8 bases separating them. The germline CDR1 and CDR2 sequences are SQVTM and ANQGSEA. This chain's CDR3 is CSVGPSYTF. CDR3 sequence (DNA): TGCAGCGTGGGACCTAGCTACACCTTC. The whole variable domain, remainder taken from reference TRBV29-1 and TRBJ1-2, is SAVISQKPSRDICQRGTSLTIQCQVDSQVTMMFWYRQQPGQSLTLIATANQGSEATYESGFVIDKFPISRPNLTFSTLTVSNMSPEDSSIYLCSVGPSYTFGSGTRLTVV.

This clonotype turned up a few times. The CDR3 loop is CASSEARWTVEKLFF. Here the CDR3 DNA reads TGTGCCAGCAGTGAAGCGCGGTGGACCGTTGAAAAACTGTTTTTT. This chain uses TRBV2 with TRBJ1-4; D is ambiguous. Between the trimmed V and J ends, which lost 0 bases and 7 bases, there was a span of 12 bases. There are 15 residues in the CDR3. Germline V gene sequence: CDR1 SNHLY, CDR2 FYNNEI.

The chain joins TRBV11-2 to TRBJ2-7; D tentatively fits TRBD1 or TRBD2 (5 bases each). There are 13 residues in the CDR3. Germline CDR1 and CDR2: SGHAT and FQNNGV. Trimming took 5 bases from V and 5 from J, leaving 13 bases between them. CDR3 protein: CASSPVWGHEQYF. DNA for the CDR3: TGTGCCAGCAGCCCAGTCTGGGGACACGAGCAGTACTTC.

Notes on this clonotype: One end of the junction does not line up with germline, which may come from a read error. The chain uses TRBV5-1 and TRBJ2-1; D uncertain. The germline V gene has CDR1 SGHRS and CDR2 YFSETQ. This CDR3 contains 17 residues. The CDR3 here is CASSPVGIARSYNEQFF. DNA for the CDR3: TGCGCCAGCAGCCCGGTAGGGATAGCCCGCTCCTATAATGAGCAGTTCTTC. The whole variable domain, filled in from reference TRBV5-1 and TRBJ2-1, reads KAGVTQTPRYLIKTRGQQVTLSCSPISGHRSVSWYQQTPGQGLQFLFEYFSETQRNKGNFPGRFSGRQFSNSRSEMNVSTLELGDSALYLCASSPVGIARSYNEQFFGPGTRLTVL.

The V gene is TRBV7-9, the J gene TRBJ1-2; D is undetermined. CDR1 is SEHNR, CDR2 FQNEAQ, per germline (reference sequence). The CDR3 covers 13 residues. V dropped 6 bases and J dropped 3 bases, with 11 bases sitting between them. The CDR3 DNA reads TGTGCCAGCAGGCGGGCGGTAGACTATGGCTACACCTTC. Translation: CASRRAVDYGYTF. Filled out from reference TRBV7-9 and TRBJ1-2, the complete variable domain reads DTGVSQNPRHKITKRGQNVTFRCDPISEHNRLYWYRQTLGQGPEFLTYFQNEAQLEKSRLLSDRFSAERPKGSFSTLEIQRTEQGDSAMYLCASRRAVDYGYTFGSGTRLTVV.

The gene calls are TRBV24-1 and TRBJ2-5; 9 bases fit TRBD1. Germline V CDR1 and CDR2: KGHDR, SFDVKD. The CDR3 spans 16 residues. V lost 4 bases and J lost 4; bases outside the gene matches: 9. The CDR3 DNA follows: TGTGCCACCAGTGACCCCCGGACAGGGGTGCCAGAGACCCAGTACTTC. Translation gives CATSDPRTGVPETQYF.

The chain links TRBV25-1 to TRBJ1-1, with D unresolved. Trimming removed 1 base at V and 5 bases at J, with 8 bases between. The germline V gene encodes CDR1 MGHDK and CDR2 SYGVNS. CDR3 length: 13 residues. CDR3 in amino acids: CASSESEATEAFF. In nucleotides, the CDR3 is TGTGCCAGCAGTGAATCTGAGGCTACTGAAGCTTTCTTT.

This clonotype was seen only once. The chain carries TRBV20-1 and TRBJ1-6, with D tentatively TRBD1 (5 bases). The CDR3 spans 13 residues. Deletions cut 0 bases from V and 8 bases from J, with 8 bases between. Germline loops: CDR1 DFQATT, CDR2 SNEGSKA (reference sequence). CDR3 protein: CSARDRVYSPLHF. Here the CDR3 DNA reads TGCAGTGCTAGAGACAGGGTTTATTCACCCCTCCACTTT.

In its sample, this clonotype was seen a few times. The chain couples TRBV5-1 to TRBJ2-3; D ambiguous. Trimming removed 1 base at V and 0 bases at J, with 12 bases between. The CDR3 contains 16 residues. Germline V gene data show CDR1 as SGHRS and CDR2 as YFSETQ. CDR3 coding DNA: TGCGCCAGCAGCTTGCAGGCGGACCTAAGCACAGATACGCAGTATTTT. It is translated as CASSLQADLSTDTQYF.

This clonotype was seen more than once but under ten times. The chain has TRBV5-1 and TRBJ2-1; 7 nucleotides line up with TRBD2. The germline gives CDR1 SGHRS, CDR2 YFSETQ. The CDR3 is 15 amino acids. The J segment lost 8 bases and the V segment lost 0 bases, leaving 8 bases of the junction unmatched. This chain's CDR3 is CASSLGSSGIDEQFF. The DNA for the CDR3 is TGCGCCAGCAGCTTGGGGTCTAGCGGCATAGATGAGCAGTTCTTC.